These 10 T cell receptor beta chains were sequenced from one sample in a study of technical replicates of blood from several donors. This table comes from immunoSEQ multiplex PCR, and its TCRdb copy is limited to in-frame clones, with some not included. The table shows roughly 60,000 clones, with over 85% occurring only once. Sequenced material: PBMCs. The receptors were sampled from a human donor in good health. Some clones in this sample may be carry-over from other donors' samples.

The CDR3 sequence is CASSPGHKTTYNEQFF. CDR3 nucleotides: TGTGCCAGCTCACCTGGTCACAAAACGACCTACAATGAGCAGTTCTTC. J is TRBJ2-1 and V is TRBV18; D gene unclear. The CDR3 loop spans 16 amino acids. Per the germline V gene, CDR1 is KGHSH and CDR2 is LQKENI. V was pared by 3 bases and J by 2 bases, with 14 bases between.

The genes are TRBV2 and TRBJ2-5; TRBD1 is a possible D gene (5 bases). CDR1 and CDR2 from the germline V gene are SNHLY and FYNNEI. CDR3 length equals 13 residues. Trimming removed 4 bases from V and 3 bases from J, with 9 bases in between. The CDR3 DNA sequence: TGTGCCAGCAGTGTGGACAAAGAAGAGACCCAGTACTTC. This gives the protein CASSVDKEETQYF.

CDR3 amino acids: CARWRGTDTQYF. The CDR3 coding sequence is TGTGCCAGATGGAGAGGCACAGATACGCAGTATTTT. This sequence joins TRBV19 and TRBJ2-3; D gene unclear. Per the germline V gene, CDR1 is LNHDA and CDR2 is SQIVND (reference sequence). CDR3 length equals 12 residues. V was pared by 9 bases and J by 1 base, with 8 bases between.

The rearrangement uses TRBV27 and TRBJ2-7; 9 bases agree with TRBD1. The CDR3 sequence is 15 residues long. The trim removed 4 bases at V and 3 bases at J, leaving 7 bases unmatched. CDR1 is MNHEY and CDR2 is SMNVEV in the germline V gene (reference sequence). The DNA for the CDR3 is TGTGCCAGCAGTTCAAAGCGACAGGGGGTCTACGAGCAGTACTTC. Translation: CASSSKRQGVYEQYF.

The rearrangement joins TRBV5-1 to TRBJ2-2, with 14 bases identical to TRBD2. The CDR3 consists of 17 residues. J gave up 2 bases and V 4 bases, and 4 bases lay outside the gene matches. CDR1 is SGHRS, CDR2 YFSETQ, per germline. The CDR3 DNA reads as TGCGCCAGCAGCAGACTAGCGGGAGGGCCAAACACCGGGGAGCTGTTTTTT. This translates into CASSRLAGGPNTGELFF.

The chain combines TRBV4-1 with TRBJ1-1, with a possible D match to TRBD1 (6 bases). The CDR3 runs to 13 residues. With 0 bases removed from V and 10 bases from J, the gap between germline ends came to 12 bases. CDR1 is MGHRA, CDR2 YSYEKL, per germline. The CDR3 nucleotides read TGCGCCAGCAGCCAAGAGGGCAGGGGTAGAGCTTTCTTT. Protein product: CASSQEGRGRAFF.

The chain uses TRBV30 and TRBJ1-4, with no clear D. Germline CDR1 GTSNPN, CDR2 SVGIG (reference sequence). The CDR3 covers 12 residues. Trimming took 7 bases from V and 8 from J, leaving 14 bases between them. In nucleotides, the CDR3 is TGTGCCTCTAACGGGAATTCAGAAAAACTGTTTTTT. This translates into CASNGNSEKLFF. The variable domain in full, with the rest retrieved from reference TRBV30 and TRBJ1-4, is SQTIHQWPATLVQPVGSPLSLECTVEGTSNPNLYWYRQAAGRGLQLLFYSVGIGQISSEVPQNLSASRPQDRQFILSSKKLLLSDSGFYLCASNGNSEKLFFGSGTQLSVL.

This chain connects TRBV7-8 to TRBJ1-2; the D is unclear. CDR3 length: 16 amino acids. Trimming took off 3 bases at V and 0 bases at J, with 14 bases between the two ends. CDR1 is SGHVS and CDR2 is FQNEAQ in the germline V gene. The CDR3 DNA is TGTGCCAGCAGCTTCCAAAGCGCGGGAGCTAACTATGGCTACACCTTC. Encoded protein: CASSFQSAGANYGYTF.

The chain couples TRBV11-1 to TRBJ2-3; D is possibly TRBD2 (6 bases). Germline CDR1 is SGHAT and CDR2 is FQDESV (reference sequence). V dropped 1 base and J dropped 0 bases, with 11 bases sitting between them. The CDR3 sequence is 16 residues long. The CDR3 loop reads CASSLESSGSTDTQYF. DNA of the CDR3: TGTGCCAGCAGCTTAGAAAGTAGCGGAAGCACAGATACGCAGTATTTT.

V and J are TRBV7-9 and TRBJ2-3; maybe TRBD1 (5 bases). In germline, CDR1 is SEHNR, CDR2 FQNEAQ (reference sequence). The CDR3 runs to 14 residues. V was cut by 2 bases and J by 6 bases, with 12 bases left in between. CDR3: CASSLTGRPDTQYF. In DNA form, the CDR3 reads TGTGCCAGCAGCTTAACAGGCAGACCGGATACGCAGTATTTT.